This T cell receptor (beta chain) was captured by sequencing in a study of T-cell reconstitution after alpha-beta-depleted transplantation in children. Overall study findings and caveats: One year after transplant, T-cell counts and diversity came mostly from newly produced T cells. From surviving recipient T cells and thymic progenitors came the high day-60 TCRbeta diversity observed in some patients. About two months after transplant, alpha-beta T cells reportedly came from several hundred expanded graft clones.

Unique molecular identifiers tagged the TCRbeta library. MiXCR, applied by TCRdb to the PCR reads, yields one record per CDR3 protein. The profile covers roughly 300,000 distinct CDR3 sequences, with around a tenth appearing a single time and roughly a quarter taken by the ten largest. This clonotype showed up many times. Its antigen is as yet unknown. From germline, CDR1 is DFQATT and CDR2 SNEGSKA (reference sequence). This CDR3 region has 15 residues. The junction had 8 bases not matched to a gene; V was cut back by 5 bases and J by 1 base. Sequenced material: peripheral blood, taken 180 days after TCRalphabeta/CD19-depleted stem cell transplant. The receptor comes from a male patient between 2 and 10 years old who had a stem cell transplant for chronic granulomatous disease, so the T cells may come from the graft donor. The chain recombines TRBV20-1 with TRBJ2-3; TRBD2 matches at 8 bases. The CDR3 DNA is TGCAGTGCTTTCATGAGCGGGAGAGGCACAGATACGCAGTATTTT. It encodes CSAFMSGRGTDTQYF.